The present T cell receptor beta chain was sequenced within a study of blood T cell repertoires in COVID-19. About the research overall: Samples representing acute and convalescent COVID-19 were sourced from the United States, Italy and Spain. In each case, the material was cDNA or gDNA derived from T cells, B-cell-depleted T cells, or PBMCs.

Study processing details: Amplification from reference gene primers served as the basis for estimated nucleated cell counts. The data were produced by immunoSEQ multiplex PCR, yet TCRdb's version contains in-frame clones alone and is incomplete. That table supplies the V and J calls and clone size; D and trimming were determined from the DNA. Of 50,000 to 70,000 clones listed, roughly 83% are singletons. Germline CDR1 and CDR2: SGHDN and FVKESK. Trimming stripped 11 bases from V and 2 bases from J, with 9 bases between. This CDR3 region has 12 residues. V gene TRBV14 combines with J gene TRBJ2-2; maybe TRBD2 (5 bases). Sequencing input: peripheral blood. The TCR comes from a man aged 70-80 years with active COVID-19. The CDR3 is CAVGKNTGELFF. CDR3 DNA sequence: TGTGCCGTCGGGAAAAACACCGGGGAGCTGTTTTTT.